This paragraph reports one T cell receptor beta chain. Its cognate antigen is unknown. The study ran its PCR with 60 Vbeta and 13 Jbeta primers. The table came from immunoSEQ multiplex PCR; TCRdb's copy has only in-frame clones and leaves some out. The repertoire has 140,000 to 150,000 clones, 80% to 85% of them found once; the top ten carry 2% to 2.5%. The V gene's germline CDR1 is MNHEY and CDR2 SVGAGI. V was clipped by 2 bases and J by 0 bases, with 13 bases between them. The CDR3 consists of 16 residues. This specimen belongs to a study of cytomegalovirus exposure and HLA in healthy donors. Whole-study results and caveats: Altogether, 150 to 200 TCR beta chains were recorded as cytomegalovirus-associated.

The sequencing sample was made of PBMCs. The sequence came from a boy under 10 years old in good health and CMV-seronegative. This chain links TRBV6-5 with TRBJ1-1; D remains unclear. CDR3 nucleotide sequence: TGTGCCAGCAGTTACATCGGGATCCCCTTGAACACTGAAGCTTTCTTT. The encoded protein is CASSYIGIPLNTEAFF.